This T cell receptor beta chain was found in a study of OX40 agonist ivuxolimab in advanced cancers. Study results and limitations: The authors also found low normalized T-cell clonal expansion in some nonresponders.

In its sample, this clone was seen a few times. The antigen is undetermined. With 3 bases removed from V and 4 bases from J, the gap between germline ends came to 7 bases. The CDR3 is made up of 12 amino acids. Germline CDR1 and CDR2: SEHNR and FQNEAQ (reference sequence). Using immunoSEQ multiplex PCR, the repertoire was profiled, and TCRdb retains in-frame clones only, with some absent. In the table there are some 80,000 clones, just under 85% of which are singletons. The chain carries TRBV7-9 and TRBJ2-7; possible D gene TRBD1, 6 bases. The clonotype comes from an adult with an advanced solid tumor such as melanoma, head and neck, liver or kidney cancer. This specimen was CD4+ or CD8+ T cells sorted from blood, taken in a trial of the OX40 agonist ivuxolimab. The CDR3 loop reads CASSFGQYEQYF. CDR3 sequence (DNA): TGTGCCAGCAGCTTTGGACAGTACGAGCAGTACTTC. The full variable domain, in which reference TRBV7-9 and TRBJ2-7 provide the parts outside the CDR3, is DTGVSQNPRHKITKRGQNVTFRCDPISEHNRLYWYRQTLGQGPEFLTYFQNEAQLEKSRLLSDRFSAERPKGSFSTLEIQRTEQGDSAMYLCASSFGQYEQYFGPGTRLTVT.